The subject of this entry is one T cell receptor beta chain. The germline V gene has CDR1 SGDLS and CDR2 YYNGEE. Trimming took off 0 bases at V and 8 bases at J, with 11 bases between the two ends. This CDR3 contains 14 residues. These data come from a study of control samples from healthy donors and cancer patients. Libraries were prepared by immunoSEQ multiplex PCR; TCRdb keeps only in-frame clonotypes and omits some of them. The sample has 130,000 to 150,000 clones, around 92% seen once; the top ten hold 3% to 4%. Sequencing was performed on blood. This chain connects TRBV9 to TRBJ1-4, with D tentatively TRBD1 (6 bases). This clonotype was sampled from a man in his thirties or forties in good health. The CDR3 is CASSVDRADEKLFF. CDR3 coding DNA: TGTGCCAGCAGCGTAGACAGGGCGGACGAAAAACTGTTTTTT.